This T cell receptor beta chain was identified during a study of shared clonotypes between healthy human individuals. Study overall: The plates for each donor numbered three CD4 naive, three CD4 memory, two CD8 naive and one CD8 memory.

Every subset's genomic DNA went evenly onto several immunoSEQ plates. TCRdb's table, derived via immunoSEQ multiplex PCR, lists solely in-frame clones and lacks some. The data contain 1.5 million to 2.5 million clones, approximately 94% of them singletons. A word on this clone: As yet, its antigen is unknown.

Naivety among CD8 cells was defined by CD45RO negativity and positive CCR7 selection, thereby excluding terminally differentiated effector memory CD45RA+ cells. Study-wide results and caveats: Approximately 5% was the fraction of naive CD4 clonotypes found shared across several donors. Clonotypes shared by all four donors outscored non-shared clonotypes in generation probability.

The sequence was obtained from a young man in good health. The sample was naive CD8+ T cells sorted from blood.

In DNA, the CDR3 is TGTGCCAGTAGTAAACGAGACAGGGTCAGCTCTGGAAACACCATATATTTT. This encodes CASSKRDRVSSGNTIYF. The rearrangement links TRBV19 to TRBJ1-3; 7 nucleotides align to TRBD1. J was trimmed by 0 bases and V by 4 bases; bases with no gene match: 9. Per germline, CDR1 LNHDA and CDR2 SQIVND (reference sequence). The CDR3 is made up of 17 amino acids.